Shown below are 24 T cell receptor delta chains from a single sample sequenced in a study of gamma-delta chains in newborns, infants, children. TCRdb fed the reads to CATT. The sample contains under 3,500 delta-chain clones, 51% of which appear only once. The specimen was blood. All receptors derive from a child who received the measles vaccine.

Comment on this clone: A clone one base away is much larger, so this may be a read error. This sample also contains other DNA sequences that code for the same CDR3. The V gene is TRDV1, the J gene TRDJ1, with no clear D. The V and J ends lost 3 bases and 2 bases respectively, with 10 bases between them. The CDR3 length is 14 residues. CDR1 and CDR2 from the germline V gene are TSWWSYY and QGS. This CDR3 reads CALGEDFCTDKLIF. As DNA, the CDR3 is TGTGCTCTTGGGGAGGACTTTTGTACCGATAAACTCATCTTT.

The chain joins TRDV3 to TRDJ1; a possible D gene is TRDD3 (5 bases). The CDR3 runs to 16 residues. Germline V gene sequence: CDR1 TVYSNPD, CDR2 GDNSRS (reference sequence). Trimming took 4 bases from V and 0 from J, leaving 21 bases between them. CDR3 coding DNA: TGTGCCTCCATTACTGGACTACTTATATACACCGATAAACTCATCTTT. Protein product: CASITGLLIYTDKLIF.

As regards this clone: A read error is possible here, since a much larger clone lies one base away. The sample carries other DNA sequences with the same CDR3. The chain couples TRDV2 to TRDJ3; TRDD3 matches at 7 bases. The CDR3 is 16 amino acids. Germline-derived CDR1 and CDR2 are GEAIGNYY and EKD. CDR3 sequence: CACDWGSSWDTRQMFF. The CDR3 nucleotides read TGTGCCTGTGACTGGGGGAGCTCCTGGGACACCCGACAAATGTTTTTC.

The table lists this clone with a count of one. This likely came from a read error, as a far larger clone is one base away. The chain uses TRDV1 and TRDJ1; 7 nucleotides match TRDD3. Germline loops: CDR1 TSWWSYY, CDR2 QGS. The CDR3 loop spans 18 amino acids. The trim removed 2 bases at V and 3 bases at J, leaving 15 bases unmatched. DNA of the CDR3: TGTGCTCTTGGGGAATCAGCGTCCCACACTGGGGATGCCGATAAACTCATCTTT. Amino acid sequence: CALGESASHTGDADKLIF.

The table lists this clone with a few counts. A much larger clone lies a single base off, so this may be a read error. The chain employs TRDV1 and TRDJ1; the match to TRDD3 covers 13 bases. After removal of 2 bases from V and 0 bases from J, the junction contained 36 bases not matched to a gene. Germline V gene data show CDR1 as TSWWSYY and CDR2 as QGS. This CDR3 comprises 28 residues. The CDR3 region is CALGESVPHSYPPYWGIRHLFYTDKLIF. DNA of the CDR3: TGTGCTCTTGGGGAAAGCGTCCCTCATTCCTACCCTCCGTACTGGGGGATACGGCACCTATTTTACACCGATAAACTCATCTTT.

In the case of this clone: Being one base from a much bigger clone, this may be a read error. The genes are TRDV1 and TRDJ1; no definite D call. CDR3 length equals 13 residues. Germline CDR1 is TSWWSYY and CDR2 is QGS. CDR3 in DNA: TGTGCTCTTGGGGATGAGGAAGGCGATGAACTCATCTTT. It yields the protein CALGDEEGDELIF.

This clone is judged medium-sized. The sample carries other DNA sequences with the same CDR3. This rearrangement joins TRDV1 to TRDJ1; D not resolved. The V gene lost 3 bases and the J gene lost 0 bases, with 11 bases spanning the gap. Per the germline V gene, CDR1 is TSWWSYY and CDR2 is QGS. This CDR3 has 15 residues. The CDR3 spells CALGDLTTDTDKLIF. CDR3 nucleotide sequence: TGTGCTCTTGGGGACCTCACTACCGACACCGATAAACTCATCTTT.

In this sample, this clone is large. This specimen includes other DNA sequences encoding the same CDR3. The rearrangement uses TRAV29/DV5 and TRDJ1, with 8 bases identical to TRDD3. Trimming removed 4 bases from V and 0 bases from J; junction bases left unmatched: 17. The CDR3 extends over 18 amino acids. The V gene's germline CDR1 is NSMFDY and CDR2 ISSIKDK. The CDR3 is CAAYFPYWGPQYTDKLIF. As DNA, the CDR3 is TGTGCAGCATACTTCCCTTACTGGGGGCCACAGTACACCGATAAACTCATCTTT.

This clone is termed medium-sized. The chain has TRDV1 and TRDJ1; possible D gene TRDD2, 5 bases. From germline, CDR1 is TSWWSYY and CDR2 QGS. This CDR3 has 16 residues. Trimming cost V 4 bases and J 0 bases, with 15 bases left between them. In DNA form, the CDR3 reads TGTGCTCTTGGGGGAAAATCGGGCCTACACACCGATAAACTCATCTTT. This gives the protein CALGGKSGLHTDKLIF.

This chain links TRDV1 with TRDJ1; 11 bases are shared with TRDD3. Germline V gene lookup returns CDR1 TSWWSYY and CDR2 QGS. J was trimmed by 2 bases and V by 2 bases; bases with no gene match: 22. The CDR3 extends over 22 amino acids. The CDR3 here is CALGETSYVKNWGIKGTDKLIF. For the CDR3, the DNA is TGTGCTCTTGGGGAAACATCCTACGTGAAAAACTGGGGGATAAAGGGGACCGATAAACTCATCTTT.

Note on this clone: This likely came from a read error, as a far larger clone is one base away. This chain joins TRDV3 and TRDJ1; maybe TRDD3 (5 bases). This CDR3 is built from 16 residues. V lost 4 bases and J lost 1, with 22 bases in between. The germline V gene has CDR1 TVYSNPD and CDR2 GDNSRS (reference sequence). This CDR3 reads CASGFVPDILTDKLIF. The DNA for the CDR3 is TGTGCCTCAGGTTTCGTTCCGGATATCCTCACCGATAAACTCATCTTT.

This clone was counted once. A single base is all that separates this from a far larger clone, so a read error is likely. The rearrangement links TRDV2 to TRDJ3; 12 nucleotides match TRDD3. The CDR3 sequence is 18 residues long. Per the germline V gene, CDR1 is GEAIGNYY and CDR2 is EKD. CDR3 bases: TGTGCCTGTGACAATACTGGGGGATACTCCCGGGACACCCGACAGATGTTTTTC. It codes for CACDNTGGYSRDTRQMFF.

The rearrangement links TRDV1 to TRDJ1; TRDD3 might be the D (6 bases). CDR1 and CDR2 (germline): TSWWSYY, QGS. The CDR3 loop spans 22 amino acids. V shed 0 bases and J shed 0 bases, with 29 bases lying between them. The DNA for the CDR3 is TGTGCTCTTGGGGAACTACCCCCCCCAATTCCTCACCTGGGGCCGTACACCGATAAACTCATCTTT. Its translation: CALGELPPPIPHLGPYTDKLIF.

Regarding this clone: One base away lies a much larger clone, so this may be a sequencing read error. This rearrangement joins TRDV1 to TRDJ1; maybe TRDD2 (5 bases). The CDR3 is 15 residues long. Trimming took off 4 bases at V and 4 bases at J, with 16 bases between the two ends. The germline V gene encodes CDR1 TSWWSYY and CDR2 QGS. The CDR3 DNA is TGTGCTCTTGGGGTCTGTGTCCCCTACATCGATAAACTCATCTTT. Protein sequence: CALGVCVPYIDKLIF.

The rearrangement links TRDV1 to TRDJ1; weak D call: TRDD3 (6 bases). V dropped 6 bases and J dropped 1 base, with 12 bases sitting between them. Germline loops: CDR1 TSWWSYY, CDR2 QGS. The CDR3 covers 14 residues. The DNA of the CDR3 is TGTGCTCTTGGTTGGGGGTTACCCACCGATAAACTCATCTTT. This sequence encodes CALGWGLPTDKLIF.

This clone rates as large. Because the CDR3's place on the DNA is in doubt, the DNA is left out and the CDR3 is given as listed by TCRdb. This chain uses TRAV29/DV5 with TRDJ1; the DNA was not compared with TRDD2, the D call given in the table. The CDR3 spans 23 residues, counting both ends. CDR1 NSMFDY and CDR2 ISSIKDK come from the germline V gene. The CDR3 here is CSVLLCSKPPSFLQNYYTDKLIF.

In the case of this clone: This clone may be a read error of a much larger clone one base away. This sample also contains other DNA sequences that code for the same CDR3. V and J are TRDV1 and TRDJ1; 12 positions agree with TRDD3. CDR3 size: 26 residues. The germline CDR1 and CDR2 sequences are TSWWSYY and QGS. Trimming at V came to 0 bases and at J to 0 bases, leaving 29 bases not matched to a gene. CDR3 amino acids: CALGELSPAFLPPRLGDTLYTDKLIF. DNA of the CDR3: TGTGCTCTTGGGGAACTTAGTCCTGCCTTCCTACCTCCGAGGCTGGGGGATACGCTGTACACCGATAAACTCATCTTT.

On this clone: A much larger clone sits a single nucleotide away, making a read error possible. The rearrangement uses TRDV2 and TRDJ3, with a tentative D call TRDD3 (5 bases). Germline CDR1 is GEAIGNYY and CDR2 is EKD. The CDR3 covers 15 residues. The CDR3 loop is CACDTVSWDTRRMFF. The CDR3 DNA sequence: TGTGCCTGTGACACCGTCTCCTGGGACACCCGACGGATGTTTTTC.

Comment on this clone: Given a much more abundant clone one base away, this may be a read error. This sequence joins TRDV1 and TRDJ1; D gene uncertain. The CDR3 loop spans 13 amino acids. V lost 3 bases to trimming and J lost 4 bases, with 9 bases between them. Germline CDR1 is TSWWSYY and CDR2 is QGS. CDR3 bases: TGTGCTCTTGGGGATGAGGAAGTCGATAAACTCATCTTT. It yields the protein CALGDEEVDKLIF.

As regards this clone: This sequence is one base from a far larger clone and is likely a read error. The sample contains more than one DNA sequence encoding this CDR3. The chain employs TRDV1 and TRDJ1, with 12 bases fitting TRDD3. Germline trimming cut 0 bases from V and 2 bases from J; bases unmatched to any gene: 40. The germline V gene encodes CDR1 TSWWSYY and CDR2 QGS. The CDR3 extends over 29 amino acids. Written as DNA, the CDR3 is TGTGCTCTTGGGGAACTTTGGCCGTTCCTCTTCAACCCTGGGGGATACGCGCGGGGTACCGCGCGGGGTACCGATAAACTCATCTTT. Translated, it gives CALGELWPFLFNPGGYARGTARGTDKLIF.

The chain carries TRDV2 and TRDJ3, with a tentative D call TRDD3 (6 bases). The germline V gene has CDR1 GEAIGNYY and CDR2 EKD. The CDR3 consists of 16 residues. Trimming took off 1 base at V and 2 bases at J, with 8 bases between the two ends. As DNA, the CDR3 is TGTGCCTGTGACACACTGGGCACCTGGGACACCCGACAGATGTTTTTC. Translating it yields CACDTLGTWDTRQMFF.

This clone ranks as medium-sized (0.01 to 0.1%). V gene TRDV1 combines with J gene TRDJ4; 9 bases agree with TRDD3. The J segment lost 4 bases and the V segment lost 2 bases, leaving 20 bases of the junction unmatched. The CDR3 is 19 residues long. In germline, CDR1 is TSWWSYY, CDR2 QGS. The CDR3: CALGEVRGSSTGGDPPLIF. The CDR3 coding sequence is TGTGCTCTTGGGGAAGTCAGGGGGTCTAGTACTGGGGGAGACCCACCCCTGATCTTT.

Notes on this clone: A much more abundant neighbour one base away suggests this may be a read error. The chain uses TRDV1 and TRDJ1; 8 bases agree with TRDD3. Germline CDR1 is TSWWSYY and CDR2 is QGS. With 0 bases clipped from V and 4 bases from J, the junction kept 28 bases outside the gene matches. The CDR3 extends over 23 amino acids. In DNA, the CDR3 is TGTGCTCTTGGGGAACTAAGTGTGGCGAAGGGGTGGTACTGGGGGTCCTACAGCGATAAACTCATCTTT. Its translation is CALGELSVAKGWYWGSYSDKLIF.

A word on this clone: A much larger clone differs from this one at a single base, so this may be a read error. This rearrangement joins TRDV2 to TRDJ2, with TRDD3 matching 7 bases. From germline, CDR1 is GEAIGNYY and CDR2 EKD. V shed 3 bases, J shed 5 bases, and the junction held 5 bases outside the gene matches. The CDR3 covers 14 residues. CDR3 sequence (DNA): TGTGCCTGTGACGTACCGGGGGATACAGCACAACTCTTCTTT. Residues: CACDVPGDTAQLFF.